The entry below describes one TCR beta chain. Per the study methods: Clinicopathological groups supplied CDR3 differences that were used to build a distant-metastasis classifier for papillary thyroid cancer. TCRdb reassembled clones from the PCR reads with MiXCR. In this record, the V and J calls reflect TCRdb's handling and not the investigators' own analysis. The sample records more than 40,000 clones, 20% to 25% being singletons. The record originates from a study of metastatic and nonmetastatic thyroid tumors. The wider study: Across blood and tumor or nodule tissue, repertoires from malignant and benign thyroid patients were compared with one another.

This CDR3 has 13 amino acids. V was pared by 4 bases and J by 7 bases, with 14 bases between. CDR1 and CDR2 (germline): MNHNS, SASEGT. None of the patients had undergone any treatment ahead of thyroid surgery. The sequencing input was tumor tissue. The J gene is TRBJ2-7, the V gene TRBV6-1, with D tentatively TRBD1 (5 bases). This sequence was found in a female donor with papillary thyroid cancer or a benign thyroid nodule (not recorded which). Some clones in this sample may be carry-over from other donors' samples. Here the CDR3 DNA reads TGTGCCAGCAGTGTATCGCCATACAGGGAGCAGTACTTC. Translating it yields CASSVSPYREQYF.